A selection of T cell receptor beta chains follows, all from one sample in a study of T cells in localized non-small cell lung cancer. Assay: immunoSEQ multiplex PCR; the TCRdb copy retains only in-frame clones and omits some. The data hold some 85,000 clones, with 80% observed a single time. Sample: PBMCs, taken before any cancer treatment. All receptors come from a man aged 35 to 69 with stage II squamous cell lung carcinoma. CDR3s include the opening cysteine and the closing phenylalanine or tryptophan. The D gene is left open where the match is weak. A row's size may be missing; if present it is once, few, many or a size class.

j_call v_call clone_size cdr3_length d_call cdr3_aa cdr3_nt
TRBJ1-2 TRBV28 - 13 TRBD1 CASTLWDRDGYTF TGTGCCAGCACCCTTTGGGACAGGGACGGCTACACCTTC
TRBJ2-1 TRBV6-1 - 16 - CASSEAERFSYNEQFF TGTGCCAGCAGTGAAGCTGAAAGGTTCTCCTACAATGAGCAGTTCTTC
TRBJ2-5 TRBV5-5 - 13 - CASSSLGEETQYF TGTGCCAGCAGCTCCCTGGGGGAAGAGACCCAGTACTTC
TRBJ1-1 TRBV4-2 - 13 - CASSSGTGSPAFF TGTGCCAGCAGCTCCGGGACCGGTTCCCCCGCTTTCTTT
TRBJ2-1 TRBV14 - 18 TRBD1 CASSQGGTGARWYNEQFF TGTGCCAGCAGCCAAGGGGGGACAGGGGCGAGATGGTACAATGAGCAGTTCTTC
TRBJ1-1 TRBV18 - 15 - CASSPLGRVNTEAFF TGTGCCAGCTCACCACTCGGCAGGGTGAACACTGAAGCTTTCTTT
TRBJ2-2 TRBV2 - 16 TRBD2 CASSSLAGGPDGELFF TGTGCCAGCAGTTCACTAGCGGGGGGGCCCGACGGGGAGCTGTTTTTT
TRBJ2-1 TRBV2 - 18 TRBD2 CASIPTLELAPSYNEQFF TGTGCCAGCATCCCCACTTTAGAACTAGCGCCATCCTACAATGAGCAGTTCTTC
TRBJ1-5 TRBV10-3 - 13 - CAISGMSNQPQHF TGTGCCATCAGTGGTATGAGCAATCAGCCCCAGCATTTT
TRBJ1-3 TRBV25-1 - 16 TRBD1 CASSLQTGGSGNTIYF TGTGCCAGCTCTCTCCAGACAGGGGGGTCTGGAAACACCATATATTTT
TRBJ1-5 TRBV27 once 14 - CASSLRRENQPQHF TGTGCCAGCAGTTTGAGACGGGAGAATCAGCCCCAGCATTTT
TRBJ2-7 TRBV10-3 - 15 TRBD2 CANGGTSGDSYEQYF TGTGCCAACGGCGGGACTAGCGGGGACTCCTACGAGCAGTACTTC
TRBJ2-7 TRBV11-3 - 14 - CASSFRGSEYEQYF TGTGCCAGCAGCTTTCGGGGCAGTGAGTACGAGCAGTACTTC
TRBJ1-2 TRBV5-4 - 13 TRBD1 CASSPGTGTGYTF TGTGCCAGCAGCCCCGGGACAGGAACTGGCTACACCTTC
TRBJ1-5 TRBV9 - 15 - CASSVGSLGNQPQHF TGTGCCAGCAGCGTCGGGTCCCTAGGGAATCAGCCCCAGCATTTT
TRBJ2-7 TRBV4-3 - 16 TRBD1 CASSQEPTGASYEQYF TGCGCCAGCAGCCAGGAACCGACAGGGGCCTCCTACGAGCAGTACTTC
TRBJ2-4 TRBV29-1 - 16 TRBD1 CSVIPRQGAGKNIQYF TGCAGCGTTATACCGCGACAGGGGGCTGGGAAAAACATTCAGTACTTC
TRBJ1-5 TRBV7-2 - 14 - CASSLDQRNQPQHF TGTGCCAGCAGCTTAGACCAGAGAAATCAGCCCCAGCATTTT
TRBJ2-5 TRBV14 once 15 - CASSQDFNRAETQYF TGTGCCAGCAGCCAAGATTTTAACAGGGCAGAGACCCAGTACTTC
TRBJ1-1 TRBV4-2 - 14 - CASSQGLYNTEAFF TGTGCCAGCAGCCAGGGACTCTACAACACTGAAGCTTTCTTT
TRBJ2-4 TRBV15 - 17 - CATSRKRDTLAKNIQYF TGTGCCACCAGCAGAAAAAGAGACACGCTAGCCAAAAACATTCAGTACTTC
TRBJ2-5 TRBV7-9 - 14 - CASSPTGYQETQYF TGTGCCAGCAGCCCAACAGGTTACCAAGAGACCCAGTACTTC
TRBJ1-2 TRBV5-1 - 14 TRBD1 CASSQTGGNYGYTF TGCGCCAGCAGTCAGACAGGGGGCAACTATGGCTACACCTTC
TRBJ1-2 TRBV5-5 - 16 - CASSFRQASPNYGYTF TGTGCCAGCAGCTTCAGACAGGCCAGTCCTAACTATGGCTACACCTTC
TRBJ2-5 TRBV6-1 - 15 - CASSDFGRPQETQYF TGTGCCAGCAGTGACTTTGGGAGACCACAAGAGACCCAGTACTTC
TRBJ2-7 TRBV7-7 - 13 - CASSLATGYEQYF TGTGCTAGCAGCTTAGCGACTGGCTACGAGCAGTACTTC
TRBJ2-7 TRBV5-1 - 11 - CASSGPYEQYF TGCGCCAGCAGCGGGCCCTACGAGCAGTACTTC
TRBJ2-7 TRBV30 - 11 TRBD1 CAWSLRQGHYF TGTGCCTGGAGCCTCAGACAGGGGCACTACTTC
TRBJ2-6 TRBV7-6 - 16 TRBD1 CASSLRQGAGANVLTF TGTGCCAGCAGCCTTCGACAGGGGGCTGGGGCCAACGTCCTGACTTTC
TRBJ1-2 TRBV4-2 - 15 - CASSQEVRTRDGYTF TGTGCCAGCAGCCAAGAGGTACGGACTCGTGATGGCTACACCTTC
TRBJ2-5 TRBV27 - 13 - CASSSILEETQYF TGTGCCAGCAGTTCTATACTGGAAGAGACCCAGTACTTC
TRBJ1-3 TRBV7-8 few 14 - CASSLDVSGNTIYF TGTGCCAGCAGCTTAGATGTCTCTGGAAACACCATATATTTT
TRBJ2-7 TRBV5-4 once 15 TRBD2 CASSSSGSRTYEQYF TGTGCCAGCAGCAGTAGCGGGAGTCGGACCTACGAGCAGTACTTC
TRBJ2-1 TRBV7-9 many 16 - CASSPRQAGGHNEQFF TGTGCCAGCAGCCCACGACAGGCTGGCGGGCACAATGAGCAGTTCTTC
TRBJ1-2 TRBV19 few 15 - CASTSVRDRIDGYTF -
TRBJ2-1 TRBV29-1 once 12 TRBD1 CSALGQLNEQFF TGCAGCGCTCTGGGACAGCTCAATGAGCAGTTCTTC
TRBJ1-2 TRBV4-3 - 14 TRBD1 CASSQGTGEGDYTF TGCGCCAGCAGCCAAGGGACAGGGGAAGGTGACTACACCTTC
TRBJ1-4 TRBV2 - 13 - CASSVPGDEKLFF TGTGCCAGCAGTGTCCCTGGGGATGAAAAACTGTTTTTT
TRBJ1-2 TRBV2 few 14 TRBD1 CASRGTGANYGYTF TGTGCCAGCAGGGGTACAGGGGCCAACTATGGCTACACCTTC
TRBJ2-1 TRBV7-9 - 15 TRBD1 CASSSGGTGMNEQFF TGTGCCAGCAGCTCTGGGGGGACAGGGATGAATGAGCAGTTCTTC
TRBJ2-2 TRBV2 - 15 TRBD1 CASAGQGARTGELFF TGTGCCAGCGCGGGACAGGGGGCCCGTACCGGGGAGCTGTTTTTT
TRBJ2-6 TRBV7-9 - 16 - CASSLDAGAGANVLTF TGTGCCAGCAGCTTAGATGCAGGGGCTGGGGCCAACGTCCTGACTTTC
TRBJ2-7 TRBV4-3 - 13 - CASSQEYRTEQYF TGCGCCAGCAGCCAAGAGTACCGTACCGAGCAGTACTTC
TRBJ2-2 TRBV9 - 14 - CASSVTGRTGELFF TGTGCCAGCAGCGTAACGGGGCGCACCGGGGAGCTGTTTTTT
TRBJ2-1 TRBV7-8 - 17 TRBD2 CASSPEAAGGFYNEQFF TGTGCCAGCAGCCCCGAGGCTGCGGGGGGGTTCTACAATGAGCAGTTCTTC